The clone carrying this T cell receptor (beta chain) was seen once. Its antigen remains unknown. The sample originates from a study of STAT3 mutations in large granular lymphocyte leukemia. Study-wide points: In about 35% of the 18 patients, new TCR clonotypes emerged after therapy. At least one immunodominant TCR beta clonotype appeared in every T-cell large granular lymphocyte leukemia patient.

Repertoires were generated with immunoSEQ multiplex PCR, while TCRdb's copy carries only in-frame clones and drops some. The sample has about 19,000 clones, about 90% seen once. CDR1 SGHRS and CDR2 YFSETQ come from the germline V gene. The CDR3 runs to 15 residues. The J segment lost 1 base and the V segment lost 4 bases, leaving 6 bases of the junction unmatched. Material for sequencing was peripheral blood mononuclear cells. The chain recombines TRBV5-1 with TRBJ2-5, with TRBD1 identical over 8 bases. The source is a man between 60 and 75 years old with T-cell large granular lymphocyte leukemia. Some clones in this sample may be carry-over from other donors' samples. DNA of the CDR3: TGCGCCAGCAGCCTACAGGGGGTGAGCCAAGAGACCCAGTACTTC. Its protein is CASSLQGVSQETQYF. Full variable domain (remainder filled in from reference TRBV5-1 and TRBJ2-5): KAGVTQTPRYLIKTRGQQVTLSCSPISGHRSVSWYQQTPGQGLQFLFEYFSETQRNKGNFPGRFSGRQFSNSRSEMNVSTLELGDSALYLCASSLQGVSQETQYFGPGTRLLVL.